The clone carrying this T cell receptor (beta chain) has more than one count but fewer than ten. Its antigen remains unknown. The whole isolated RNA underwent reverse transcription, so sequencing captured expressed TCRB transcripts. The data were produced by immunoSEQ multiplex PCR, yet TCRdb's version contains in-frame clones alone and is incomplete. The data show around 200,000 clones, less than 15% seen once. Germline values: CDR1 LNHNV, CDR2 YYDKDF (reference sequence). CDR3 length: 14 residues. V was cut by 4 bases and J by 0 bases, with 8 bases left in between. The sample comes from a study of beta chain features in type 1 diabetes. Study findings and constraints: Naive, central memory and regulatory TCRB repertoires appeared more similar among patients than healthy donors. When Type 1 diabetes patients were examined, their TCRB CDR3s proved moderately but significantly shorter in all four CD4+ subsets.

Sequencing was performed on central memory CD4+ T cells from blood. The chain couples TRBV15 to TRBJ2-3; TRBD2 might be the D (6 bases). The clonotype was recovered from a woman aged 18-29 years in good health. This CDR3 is CATSISGSTDTQYF. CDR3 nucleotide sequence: TGTGCCACCAGCATTAGCGGAAGCACAGATACGCAGTATTTT.